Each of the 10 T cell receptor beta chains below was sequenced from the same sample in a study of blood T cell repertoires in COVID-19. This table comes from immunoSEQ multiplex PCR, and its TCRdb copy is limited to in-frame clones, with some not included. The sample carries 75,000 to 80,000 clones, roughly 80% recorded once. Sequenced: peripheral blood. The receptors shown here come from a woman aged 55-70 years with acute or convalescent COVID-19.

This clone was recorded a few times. In DNA form, the CDR3 reads TGTGCCAGCAGCCGGGGGCTAGCGGGGGGGCCCACAGATACGCAGTATTTT. Residues: CASSRGLAGGPTDTQYF. V usage is TRBV5-4 and J usage is TRBJ2-3; the match to TRBD2 covers 12 bases. CDR3 length: 17 residues. Germline CDR1 is SGHNT and CDR2 is YYREEE (reference sequence). V gave up 4 bases and J gave up 2 bases; unmatched junction bases: 8.

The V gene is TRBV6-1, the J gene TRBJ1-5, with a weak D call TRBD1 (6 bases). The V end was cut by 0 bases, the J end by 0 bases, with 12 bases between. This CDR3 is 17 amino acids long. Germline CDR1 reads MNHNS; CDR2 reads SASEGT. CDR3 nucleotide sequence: TGTGCCAGCAGTGAAGCTGGACAGCTTGATAGCAATCAGCCCCAGCATTTT. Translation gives CASSEAGQLDSNQPQHF.

The DNA for the CDR3 is TGCAGCGTCTGGGGGACACCTCTTAACTATGGCTACACCTTC. Its protein is CSVWGTPLNYGYTF. The V gene is TRBV29-1, the J gene TRBJ1-2; tentatively, D is TRBD1 (6 bases). The V end lost 6 bases, the J end lost 1 base, and 15 bases lay between the germline ends. CDR1 SQVTM and CDR2 ANQGSEA come from the germline V gene. This CDR3 contains 14 residues.

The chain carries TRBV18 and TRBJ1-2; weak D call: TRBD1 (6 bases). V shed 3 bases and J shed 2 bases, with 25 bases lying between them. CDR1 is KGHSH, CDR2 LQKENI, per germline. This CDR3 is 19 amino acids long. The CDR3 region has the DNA TGTGCCAGCTCACCGTTCGACCCCGTAGGAACAGGGCGGAACTATGGCTACACCTTC. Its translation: CASSPFDPVGTGRNYGYTF.

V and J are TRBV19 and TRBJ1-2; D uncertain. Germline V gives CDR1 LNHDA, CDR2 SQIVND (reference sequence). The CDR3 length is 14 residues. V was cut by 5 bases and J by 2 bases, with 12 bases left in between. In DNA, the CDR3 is TGTGCCAGTAGTTCACTCCTCGGGAACTATGGCTACACCTTC. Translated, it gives CASSSLLGNYGYTF. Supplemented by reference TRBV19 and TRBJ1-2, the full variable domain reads DGGITQSPKYLFRKEGQNVTLSCEQNLNHDAMYWYRQDPGQGLRLIYYSQIVNDFQKGDIAEGYSVSREKKESFPLTVTSAQKNPTAFYLCASSSLLGNYGYTFGSGTRLTVV.

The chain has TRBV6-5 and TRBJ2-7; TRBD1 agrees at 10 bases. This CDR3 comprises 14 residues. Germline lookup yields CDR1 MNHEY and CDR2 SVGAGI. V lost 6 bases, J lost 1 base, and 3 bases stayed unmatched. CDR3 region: CASRRDRGSYEQYV. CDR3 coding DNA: TGTGCCAGCAGACGGGACAGGGGATCCTACGAGCAGTACGTC.

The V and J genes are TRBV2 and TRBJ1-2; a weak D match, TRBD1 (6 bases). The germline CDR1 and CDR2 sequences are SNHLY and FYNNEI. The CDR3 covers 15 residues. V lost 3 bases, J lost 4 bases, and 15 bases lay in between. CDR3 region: CASSDPTGKTYGYTF. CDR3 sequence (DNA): TGTGCCAGCAGTGACCCGACAGGAAAAACCTATGGCTACACCTTC.

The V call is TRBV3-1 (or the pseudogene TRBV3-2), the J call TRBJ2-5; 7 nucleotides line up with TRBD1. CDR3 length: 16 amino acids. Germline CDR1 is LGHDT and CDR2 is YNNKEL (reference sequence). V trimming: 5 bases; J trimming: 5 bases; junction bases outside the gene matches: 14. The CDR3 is CASSAVISRGLETQYF. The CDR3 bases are TGTGCCAGCAGCGCCGTAATATCTAGGGGGCTCGAGACCCAGTACTTC.

CDR3 DNA: TGCGCCAGCAGCTTGACAGGGGCTAGCTCCTACAATGAGCAGTTCTTC. Protein product: CASSLTGASSYNEQFF. The gene calls are TRBV5-1 and TRBJ2-1; 7 bases fit TRBD1. Germline CDR1 SGHRS, CDR2 YFSETQ. The trim removed 1 base at V and 0 bases at J, leaving 4 bases unmatched. The CDR3 length is 16 residues.

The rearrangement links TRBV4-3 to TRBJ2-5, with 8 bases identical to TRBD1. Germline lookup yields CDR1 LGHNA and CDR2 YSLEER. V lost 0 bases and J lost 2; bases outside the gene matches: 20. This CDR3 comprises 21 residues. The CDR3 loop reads CASSQDRSRTGTDGPQETQYF. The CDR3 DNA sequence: TGCGCCAGCAGCCAAGATAGGTCCCGGACAGGGACGGACGGTCCGCAAGAGACCCAGTACTTC.